These 15 T cell receptor beta chains came from one sample sequenced in a study of T-cell memory formation after mild COVID-19. TCRdb re-analysed the 5' RACE reads in MiXCR, keeping a single row per CDR3 protein. The data hold 150,000 to 200,000 distinct CDR3 sequences, with approximately 15% observed a single time. The sample taken for sequencing was PBMCs or a T cell subset sorted from them (not recorded which). These receptors were obtained from an adult woman who had mild COVID-19 (a few samples of this study predate the infection). Cell type and time point are not known.

This clonotype turned up a few times. The chain carries TRBV7-7 and TRBJ2-5; 7 bases agree with TRBD1. Unmatched junction bases numbered 1, after V lost 1 base and J lost 2 bases. This CDR3 spans 14 amino acids. Germline CDR1 SSHAT, CDR2 FNYEAQ (reference sequence). This CDR3 reads CASSLGGQQETQYF. The CDR3, as DNA: TGTGCCAGCAGCTTAGGGGGACAGCAAGAGACCCAGTACTTC.

The chain carries TRBV3-1 and TRBJ2-1, with D perhaps matching TRBD1 or TRBD2 (5 bases each). Trimming stripped 4 bases from V and 9 bases from J, with 19 bases between. Germline V lookup: CDR1 LGHDT, CDR2 YNNKEL (reference sequence). CDR3 size: 15 residues. The CDR3 sequence: CASSLARTGHIEQFF. The DNA of the CDR3 is TGTGCCAGCAGCCTAGCGCGCACCGGACACATTGAGCAGTTCTTC.

The chain is built from TRBV27 and TRBJ2-2; 16 nucleotides agree with TRBD2. This CDR3 comprises 17 residues. V lost 7 bases to trimming and J lost 6 bases; unmatched junction nucleotides: 8. The germline V gene encodes CDR1 MNHEY and CDR2 SMNVEV (reference sequence). CDR3 region: CASTTPGLAGGAGELFF. The CDR3 coding sequence is TGTGCCAGCACCACCCCGGGACTAGCGGGGGGGGCCGGGGAGCTGTTTTTT.

The V and J genes are TRBV2 and TRBJ2-1; 8 positions agree with TRBD1. Germline V gene lookup returns CDR1 SNHLY and CDR2 FYNNEI. J lost 2 bases, V lost 6 bases, and 6 bases had no gene match. The CDR3 has 15 residues. The DNA for the CDR3 is TGTGCCAGCAGCCGGACAGGGTCGGCCTACAATGAGCAGTTCTTC. This gives the protein CASSRTGSAYNEQFF. Filled out from reference TRBV2 and TRBJ2-1, the complete variable domain reads EPEVTQTPSHQVTQMGQEVILRCVPISNHLYFYWYRQILGQKVEFLVSFYNNEISEKSEIFDDQFSVERPDGSNFTLKIRSTKLEDSAMYFCASSRTGSAYNEQFFGPGTRLTVL.

J is TRBJ1-2 and V is TRBV12-3 or TRBV12-4; D remains unclear. CDR3 length: 11 amino acids. With 9 bases removed from V and 9 bases from J, the gap between germline ends came to 14 bases. The CDR3 region is CASSAASSYTF. The CDR3 bases are TGTGCCAGTTCAGCGGCCTCAAGCTACACCTTC.

This clonotype was detected many times. In DNA form, the CDR3 reads TGTGCCAGCAGCCCTCAACTAGCGGACCTCTCCTACGAGCAGTACTTC. Encoded protein: CASSPQLADLSYEQYF. J is TRBJ2-7 and V is TRBV12-3 or TRBV12-4; 8 bases match TRBD2. This CDR3 is built from 16 residues. With V trimmed by 6 bases and J by 0 bases, 10 bases remained unmatched.

The chain has TRBV5-1 and TRBJ2-7, with D possibly TRBD2 on 5 matching bases. V was trimmed by 4 bases and J by 2 bases, leaving 10 bases between them. The CDR3 is 13 amino acids. Germline V gives CDR1 SGHRS, CDR2 YFSETQ. CDR3 loop: CASSTTGTYEQYF. The CDR3 DNA is TGCGCCAGCAGCACGACGGGGACCTACGAGCAGTACTTC.

This clonotype was counted only a few times. The V call is TRBV13, the J call TRBJ2-1; D might be TRBD1 or TRBD2, each matching 5 bases. The germline gives CDR1 PRHDT, CDR2 FYEKMQ (reference sequence). V was pared by 5 bases and J by 3 bases, with 11 bases between. The CDR3 length is 14 residues. Here the CDR3 reads CASSLGTIYNEQFF. The DNA for the CDR3 is TGTGCCAGCAGCCTTGGGACCATCTACAATGAGCAGTTCTTC.

This clonotype was observed a handful of times. The DNA for the CDR3 is TGTGCCAGCAGCCCAACTAGCGGAGGGGGAGAGACCCAGTACTTC. Amino acids: CASSPTSGGGETQYF. The chain recombines TRBV7-9 with TRBJ2-5; 8 bases fit TRBD2. With V trimmed by 5 bases and J by 4 bases, 9 bases remained unmatched. The CDR3 extends over 15 amino acids. Germline values: CDR1 SEHNR, CDR2 FQNEAQ (reference sequence).

This chain connects TRBV24-1 to TRBJ2-6; D gene unclear. Trimming left V 7 bases short and J 2 bases short, with 5 bases between. The germline V gene encodes CDR1 KGHDR and CDR2 SFDVKD. This CDR3 is built from 13 residues. The CDR3 DNA reads as TGTGCCACCAGCAGACCTGGGGCCAACGTCCTGACTTTC. Protein sequence: CATSRPGANVLTF.

The J gene is TRBJ2-3, the V gene TRBV29-1; D unclear. Trimming took off 1 base at V and 2 bases at J, with 10 bases between the two ends. CDR1 is SQVTM, CDR2 ANQGSEA, per germline. The CDR3 runs to 14 residues. The CDR3 reads CSVEGTNYTDTQYF. The CDR3 nucleotides are TGCAGCGTTGAAGGCACGAATTACACAGATACGCAGTATTTT.

The sample holds a few counts of this clonotype. The gene calls are TRBV9 and TRBJ2-1; 9 bases are shared with TRBD2. CDR1 is SGDLS and CDR2 is YYNGEE in the germline V gene. This CDR3 is built from 15 residues. J was trimmed by 1 base and V by 6 bases; bases with no gene match: 5. CDR3 bases: TGTGCCAGCACTGGCGGGGGGGCTTCCTACAATGAGCAGTTCTTC. Protein: CASTGGGASYNEQFF.

The rearrangement joins TRBV12-3 or TRBV12-4 to TRBJ2-5; no clear D. CDR3 size: 14 residues. V was cut by 2 bases and J by 0 bases, with 7 bases left in between. CDR3 residues: CASSLWVNQETQYF. The CDR3 DNA reads as TGTGCCAGCAGTTTATGGGTGAACCAAGAGACCCAGTACTTC.

This clonotype was detected a few times. The rearrangement uses TRBV4-3 and TRBJ2-2; 10 positions match TRBD2. V trimming: 3 bases; J trimming: 7 bases; junction bases outside the gene matches: 5. Germline V CDR1 and CDR2: LGHNA, YSLEER. The CDR3 length is 15 residues. CDR3 amino acids: CASSQRGLASGELFF. CDR3 DNA sequence: TGCGCCAGCAGCCAGAGGGGACTAGCGAGCGGGGAGCTGTTTTTT.

The gene calls are TRBV3-1 and TRBJ2-1, with 14 bases lining up with TRBD2. This CDR3 contains 12 residues. V lost 4 bases to trimming and J lost 15 bases; unmatched junction nucleotides: 2. From germline, CDR1 is LGHDT and CDR2 YNNKEL (reference sequence). The CDR3 coding sequence is TGTGCCAGCAGCCGGACTAGCGGGGGGTTGTTCTTC. Its protein product is CASSRTSGGLFF.